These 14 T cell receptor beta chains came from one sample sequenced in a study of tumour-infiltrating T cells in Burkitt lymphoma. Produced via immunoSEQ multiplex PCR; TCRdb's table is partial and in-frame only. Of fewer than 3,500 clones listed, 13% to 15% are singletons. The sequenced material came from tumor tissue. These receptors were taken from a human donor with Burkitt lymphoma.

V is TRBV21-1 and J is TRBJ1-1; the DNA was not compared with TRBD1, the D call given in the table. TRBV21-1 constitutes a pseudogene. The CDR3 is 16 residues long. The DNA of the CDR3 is TGTGCCAGCACCCCCGGGACAGGGCACTTGAACACTGAAGCTTTCTTT. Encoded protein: CASTPGTGHLNTEAFF.

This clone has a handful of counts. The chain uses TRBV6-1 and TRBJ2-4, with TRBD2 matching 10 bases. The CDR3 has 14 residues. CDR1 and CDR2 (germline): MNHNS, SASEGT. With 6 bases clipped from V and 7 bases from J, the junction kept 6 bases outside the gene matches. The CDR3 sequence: CASRFLAGVNIQYF. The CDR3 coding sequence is TGTGCCAGCAGATTCCTAGCGGGAGTTAACATTCAGTACTTC.

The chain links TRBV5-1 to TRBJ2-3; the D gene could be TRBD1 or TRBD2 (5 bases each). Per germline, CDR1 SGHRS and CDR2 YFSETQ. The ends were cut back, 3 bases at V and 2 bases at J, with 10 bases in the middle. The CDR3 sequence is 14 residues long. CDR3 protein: CASSSGTATDTQYF. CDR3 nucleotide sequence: TGCGCCAGCAGCTCCGGGACGGCCACAGATACGCAGTATTTT.

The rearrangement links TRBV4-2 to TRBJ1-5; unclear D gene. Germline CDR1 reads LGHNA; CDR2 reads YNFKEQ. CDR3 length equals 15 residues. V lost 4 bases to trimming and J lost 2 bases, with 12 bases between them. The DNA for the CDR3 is TGTGCCAGCAGCCCCGCCTCAGGCCGCAATCAGCCCCAGCATTTT. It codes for CASSPASGRNQPQHF.

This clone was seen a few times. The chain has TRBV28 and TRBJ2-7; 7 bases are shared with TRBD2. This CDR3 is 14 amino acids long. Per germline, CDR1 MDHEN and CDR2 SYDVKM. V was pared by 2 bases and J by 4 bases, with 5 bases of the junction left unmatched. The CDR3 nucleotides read TGTGCCAGCAGTTTAGGGCTAGCGGCTTACGAGCAGTACTTC. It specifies CASSLGLAAYEQYF.

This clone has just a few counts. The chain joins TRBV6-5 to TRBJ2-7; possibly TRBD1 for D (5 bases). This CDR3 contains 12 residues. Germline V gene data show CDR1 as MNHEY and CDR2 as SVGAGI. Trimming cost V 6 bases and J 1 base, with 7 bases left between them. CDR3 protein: CASSDSSYEQYF. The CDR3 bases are TGTGCCAGCAGCGACAGTTCCTACGAGCAGTACTTC.

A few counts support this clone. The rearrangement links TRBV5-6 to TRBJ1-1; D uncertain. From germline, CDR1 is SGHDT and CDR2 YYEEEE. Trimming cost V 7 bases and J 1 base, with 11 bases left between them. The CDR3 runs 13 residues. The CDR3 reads CASRPSPNTEAFF. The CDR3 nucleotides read TGTGCCAGCCGGCCGTCTCCGAACACTGAAGCTTTCTTT.

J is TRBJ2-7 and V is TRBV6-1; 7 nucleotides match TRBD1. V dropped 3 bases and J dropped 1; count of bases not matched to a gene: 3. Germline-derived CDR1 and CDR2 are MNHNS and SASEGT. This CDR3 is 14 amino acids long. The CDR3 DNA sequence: TGTGCCAGCAGTGATTACAGGGGTTCCTACGAGCAGTACTTC. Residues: CASSDYRGSYEQYF.

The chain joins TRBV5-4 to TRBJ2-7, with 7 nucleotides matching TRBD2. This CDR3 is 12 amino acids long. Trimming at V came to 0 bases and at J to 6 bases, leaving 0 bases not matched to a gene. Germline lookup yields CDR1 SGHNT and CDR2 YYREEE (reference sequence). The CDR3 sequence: CASSLAGGEQYF. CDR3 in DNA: TGTGCCAGCAGCTTGGCGGGAGGCGAGCAGTACTTC.

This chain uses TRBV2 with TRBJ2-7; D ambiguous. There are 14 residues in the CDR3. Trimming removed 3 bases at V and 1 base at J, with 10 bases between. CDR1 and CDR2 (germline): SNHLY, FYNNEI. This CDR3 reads CASSDLGTSYEQYF. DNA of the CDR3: TGTGCCAGCAGTGATCTTGGAACTTCCTACGAGCAGTACTTC.

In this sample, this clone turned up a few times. The CDR3 loop is CASSLVQGDYEQYF. CDR3 bases: TGCGCCAGCAGCTTGGTACAGGGGGACTACGAGCAGTACTTC. The V call is TRBV5-1, the J call TRBJ2-7; 8 positions match TRBD1. Germline CDR1 is SGHRS and CDR2 is YFSETQ. The V and J ends lost 0 bases and 3 bases, in that order; junction bases with no gene match: 2. The CDR3 runs 14 residues.

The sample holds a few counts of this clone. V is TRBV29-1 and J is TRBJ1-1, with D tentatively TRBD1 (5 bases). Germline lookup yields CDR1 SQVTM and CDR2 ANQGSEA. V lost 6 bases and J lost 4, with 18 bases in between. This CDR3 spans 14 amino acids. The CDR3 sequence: CSVTAIQGTTEAFF. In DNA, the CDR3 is TGCAGCGTGACAGCAATCCAGGGAACCACTGAAGCTTTCTTT.

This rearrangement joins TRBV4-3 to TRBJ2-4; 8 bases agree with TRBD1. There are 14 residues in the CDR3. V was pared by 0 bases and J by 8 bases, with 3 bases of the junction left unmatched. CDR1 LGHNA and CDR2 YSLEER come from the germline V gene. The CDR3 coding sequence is TGCGCCAGCAGCCAAGACAGGGGGCGTGACATTCAGTACTTC. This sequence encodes CASSQDRGRDIQYF.

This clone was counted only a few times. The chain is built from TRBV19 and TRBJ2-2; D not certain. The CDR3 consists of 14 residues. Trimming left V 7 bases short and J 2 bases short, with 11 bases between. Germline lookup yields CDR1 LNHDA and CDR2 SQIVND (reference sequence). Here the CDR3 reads CASKVSANTGELFF. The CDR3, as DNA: TGTGCCAGTAAGGTGAGCGCCAACACCGGGGAGCTGTTTTTT. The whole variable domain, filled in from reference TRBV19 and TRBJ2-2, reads DGGITQSPKYLFRKEGQNVTLSCEQNLNHDAMYWYRQDPGQGLRLIYYSQIVNDFQKGDIAEGYSVSREKKESFPLTVTSAQKNPTAFYLCASKVSANTGELFFGEGSRLTVL.